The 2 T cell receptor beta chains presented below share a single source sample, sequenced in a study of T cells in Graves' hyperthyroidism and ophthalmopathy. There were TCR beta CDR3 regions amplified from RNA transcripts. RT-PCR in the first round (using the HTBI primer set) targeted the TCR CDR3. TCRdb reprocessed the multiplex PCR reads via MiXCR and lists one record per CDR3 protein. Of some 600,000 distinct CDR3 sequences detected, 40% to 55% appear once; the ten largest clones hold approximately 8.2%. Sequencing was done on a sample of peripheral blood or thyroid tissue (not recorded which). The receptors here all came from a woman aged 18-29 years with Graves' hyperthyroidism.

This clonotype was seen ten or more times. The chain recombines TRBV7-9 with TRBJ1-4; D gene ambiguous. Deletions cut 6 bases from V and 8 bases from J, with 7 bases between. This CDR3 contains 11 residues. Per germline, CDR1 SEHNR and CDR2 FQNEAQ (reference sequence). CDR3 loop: CASSHEEKLFF. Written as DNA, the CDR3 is TGTGCCAGCAGTCACGAGGAAAAACTGTTTTTT. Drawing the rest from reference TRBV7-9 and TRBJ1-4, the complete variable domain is DTGVSQNPRHKITKRGQNVTFRCDPISEHNRLYWYRQTLGQGPEFLTYFQNEAQLEKSRLLSDRFSAERPKGSFSTLEIQRTEQGDSAMYLCASSHEEKLFFGSGTQLSVL.

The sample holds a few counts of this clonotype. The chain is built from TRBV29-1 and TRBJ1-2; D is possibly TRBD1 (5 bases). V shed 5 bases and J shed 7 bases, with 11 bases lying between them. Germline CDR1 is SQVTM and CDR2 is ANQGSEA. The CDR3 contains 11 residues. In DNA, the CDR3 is TGCAGCGTTAGGGCAGGGACTGGCTACACCTTC. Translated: CSVRAGTGYTF.